This T cell receptor beta chain came from a study of cytomegalovirus exposure and HLA in healthy donors. Across the whole study: Early release data held 80 million to 100 million unique TCRs from HLA-typed donors.

Findings and caveats of the study: Later analysis identified a missense DCLRE1C variant that was linked to TCR beta V- and J-gene trimming. Most sequenced TCRs were rare (though some public TCRs occurred in many donors). Association with HLA alleles at 0.05 false discovery rate was found for around 15,000 TCR beta sequences in a later analysis.

V was clipped by 3 bases and J by 8 bases; unmatched bases: 4. The CDR3 loop spans 13 amino acids. Germline lookup yields CDR1 MGHDK and CDR2 SYGVNS. The PCR used 60 Vbeta and 13 Jbeta primers. This table comes from immunoSEQ multiplex PCR, and its TCRdb copy is limited to in-frame clones, with some not included. The sample yields approximately 160,000 clones, 65% to 80% seen once. About this clone: Antigen: not known.

This chain connects TRBV25-1 to TRBJ1-2, with 9 nucleotides matching TRBD1. The TCR comes from a woman aged 25 to 39 in good health and CMV-seronegative. Sequenced: PBMCs. The CDR3 reads CASSDRTGVGYTF. DNA for the CDR3: TGTGCCAGCAGTGACCGGACAGGGGTAGGCTACACCTTC.